This T cell receptor (beta chain) was identified in a study of blood T cell repertoires in COVID-19. Looking at the study overall: COVID-19 samples collected from the United States, Italy and Spain covered acute and convalescent phases. Sources were T cells, B-cell-depleted T cells, or PBMCs; the material itself was cDNA or gDNA.

V was shortened by 3 bases and J by 3 bases, with 5 bases between the two germline ends. This CDR3 spans 12 amino acids. CDR1 and CDR2 from the germline V gene are MNHNS and SASEGT. Original handling: Estimated nucleated cell counts came from reference gene primer amplification. The table came from immunoSEQ multiplex PCR; TCRdb's copy has only in-frame clones and leaves some out. V and J calls and clone size are as listed in that table; D and trimming were resolved from the DNA. The data show 150,000 to 200,000 clones, approximately 88% seen once. Seattle participants joined during active infection and were tracked over time.

Sequencing was done on a sample of peripheral blood. This receptor was taken from a woman aged 40 to 50 with COVID-19, enrolled during active disease. V gene TRBV6-1 combines with J gene TRBJ1-1, with no clear D. CDR3 DNA sequence: TGTGCCAGCAGTGATCATCACACTGAAGCTTTCTTT. This encodes CASSDHHTEAFF.